This TCR beta chain was recovered during a study of blood T cells in healthy people across ages. Study-level results: Unsorted PBMCs prevented conclusive naive versus antigen-experienced comparison.

V was clipped by 3 bases and J by 10 bases; unmatched bases: 6. The V gene's germline CDR1 is DFQATT and CDR2 SNEGSKA (reference sequence). The CDR3 totals 11 residues. Primed by a sample-barcoded 5' primer and a J-beta primer mix, a second PCR proceeded for 7 to 11 cycles. TCRdb redid the calling of the 5' RACE reads with MiXCR, one entry per CDR3 protein. The sample has approximately 2,000,000 distinct CDR3 sequences, about two fifths seen once. Details on this clonotype: Its specificity is unknown. A much more abundant neighbour one base away suggests this may be a read error.

This chain joins TRBV20-1 and TRBJ2-7; 7 bases fit TRBD2. Sequencing input: blood. The origin of this receptor is a human donor in good health. The CDR3 sequence: CSARIREAQYF. The CDR3 DNA reads TGCAGTGCTAGGATACGGGAGGCCCAGTACTTC.